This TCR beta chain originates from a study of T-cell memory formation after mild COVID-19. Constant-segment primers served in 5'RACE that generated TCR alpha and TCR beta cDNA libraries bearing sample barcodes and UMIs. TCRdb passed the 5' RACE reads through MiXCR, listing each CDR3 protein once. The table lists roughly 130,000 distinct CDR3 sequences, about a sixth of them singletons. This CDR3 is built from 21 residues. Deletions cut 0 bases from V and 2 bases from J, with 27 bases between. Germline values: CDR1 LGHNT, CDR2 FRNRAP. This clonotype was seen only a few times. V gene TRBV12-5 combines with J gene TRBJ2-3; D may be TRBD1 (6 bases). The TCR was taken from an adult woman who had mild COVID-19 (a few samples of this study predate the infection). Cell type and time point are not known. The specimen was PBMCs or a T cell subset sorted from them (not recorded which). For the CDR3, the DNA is TGTGCTAGTGGTTTGGTACGGAAGAACAGGGAGAGCGGAAGCCTCACAGATACGCAGTATTTT. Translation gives CASGLVRKNRESGSLTDTQYF.